The 11 T cell receptor beta chains below all came from one sample that was sequenced in a study of T cells in Graves' hyperthyroidism and ophthalmopathy. What was amplified from RNA transcripts were TCR beta CDR3 regions. HTBI primers were used for first-round RT-PCR of the TCR CDR3. One entry per CDR3 protein results from TCRdb running MiXCR on the multiplex PCR reads. The data show about 400,000 distinct CDR3 sequences, around 14% seen once. Sequenced material: blood. These TCRs come from a woman aged 25 to 39 with Graves' hyperthyroidism.

The chain uses TRBV13 and TRBJ1-1; D uncertain. The germline V and J ends were trimmed by 5 bases and 2 bases, with 21 bases remaining between them. CDR3 length: 17 amino acids. Germline values: CDR1 PRHDT, CDR2 FYEKMQ (reference sequence). The CDR3 DNA is TGTGCCAGCAGCCTTATTACCGGCCGGGTTGATAACACTGAAGCTTTCTTT. This translates into CASSLITGRVDNTEAFF.

This clonotype was counted many times. The V gene is TRBV5-1, the J gene TRBJ2-1, with 9 bases lining up with TRBD1. With 4 bases clipped from V and 4 bases from J, the junction kept 12 bases outside the gene matches. Germline V CDR1 and CDR2: SGHRS, YFSETQ. This CDR3 is built from 17 residues. The CDR3 sequence is CASSPGTGRGRYNEQFF. CDR3 sequence (DNA): TGCGCCAGCAGCCCGGGGACAGGGCGGGGGCGATACAATGAGCAGTTCTTC.

This clonotype was counted only a few times. The CDR3 DNA is TGTGCCAGCAGCACTCAAAACTCCCCGGGACAGGGAAATGCCTACGAGCAGTACTTC. Translation gives CASSTQNSPGQGNAYEQYF. The J gene is TRBJ2-7, the V gene TRBV7-3, with 9 bases lining up with TRBD1. The CDR3 length is 19 residues. Germline-derived CDR1 and CDR2 are SGHTA and FQGTGA. The J segment lost 2 bases and the V segment lost 5 bases, leaving 19 bases of the junction unmatched.

This clonotype was detected a few times. A much bigger clone sits one base away, suggesting this may be a read error. The chain couples TRBV20-1 to TRBJ1-1, with TRBD1 matching 10 bases. The V gene end was trimmed by 1 base and the J gene end by 3 bases; junction bases not matched to a gene: 8. Looked up from germline, CDR1 is DFQATT and CDR2 is SNEGSKA (reference sequence). CDR3 length: 16 residues. CDR3 amino acids: CSARAMGTGVHTEAFF. The CDR3 nucleotides are TGCAGTGCTAGAGCTATGGGGACAGGGGTGCACACTGAAGCTTTCTTT.

The table lists this clonotype with a few counts. V is TRBV4-1 and J is TRBJ1-2, with D tentatively TRBD1 (5 bases). The CDR3 length is 15 residues. Germline V CDR1 and CDR2: MGHRA, YSYEKL. Trimming shortened V by 4 bases and J by 2 bases, and 14 bases separated the two germline ends. The CDR3 DNA is TGCGCCAGCAGCCTCGGACTACGGGACAACTATGGCTACACCTTC. It yields the protein CASSLGLRDNYGYTF.

The rearrangement links TRBV6-1 to TRBJ2-2; TRBD2 might be the D (6 bases). V was pared by 6 bases and J by 1 base, with 15 bases between. The CDR3 is 16 residues long. CDR1 is MNHNS, CDR2 SASEGT, per germline. CDR3 amino acids: CASSPWRRENTGELFF. As DNA, the CDR3 is TGTGCCAGCAGCCCCTGGAGGCGGGAGAACACCGGGGAGCTGTTTTTT.

The chain links TRBV19 to TRBJ2-1; D is possibly TRBD1 or TRBD2 (7 bases each). The CDR3 has 15 residues. Trimming stripped 6 bases from V and 4 bases from J, with 16 bases between. Germline CDR1 reads LNHDA; CDR2 reads SQIVND (reference sequence). CDR3 nucleotide sequence: TGTGCCAGTAGGCCGGGGGGACAGTTTTACAATGAGCAGTTCTTC. Encoded protein: CASRPGGQFYNEQFF.

This clonotype was seen ten or more times. The V gene is TRBV28, the J gene TRBJ1-5; D gene unclear. CDR3 length: 17 amino acids. V lost 4 bases and J 0 bases, leaving 16 bases between the germline ends. Germline V CDR1 and CDR2: MDHEN, SYDVKM. The CDR3 region has the DNA TGTGCCAGCAGTTCCCTGCCCGTTGATTATAGCAATCAGCCCCAGCATTTT. This sequence encodes CASSSLPVDYSNQPQHF.

The V gene is TRBV29-1, the J gene TRBJ1-2, with D hard to call. This CDR3 contains 14 residues. V gave up 0 bases and J gave up 2 bases, with 10 bases separating them. Germline lookup yields CDR1 SQVTM and CDR2 ANQGSEA. CDR3 region: CSVEEVSANYGYTF. The CDR3 coding sequence is TGCAGCGTTGAAGAGGTGTCAGCGAACTATGGCTACACCTTC.

This clonotype was observed a handful of times. CDR3 sequence (DNA): TGTGCCACCAGTGACACGAGGGGCAGTATCGAGCAGTACTTC. The encoded protein is CATSDTRGSIEQYF. The chain carries TRBV24-1 and TRBJ2-7; perhaps D is TRBD1 or TRBD2 (5 bases each). V lost 4 bases and J lost 6, with 15 bases in between. In germline, CDR1 is KGHDR, CDR2 SFDVKD. This CDR3 spans 14 amino acids.

In this sample, this clonotype turned up many times. The rearrangement links TRBV11-3 to TRBJ1-2; D possibly corresponds to TRBD1 (5 bases). CDR3 size: 14 residues. V shed 7 bases and J shed 3 bases, with 15 bases lying between them. The germline CDR1 and CDR2 sequences are SGHNT and YENEEA. The CDR3 loop reads CASTADRRDYGYTF. The CDR3 nucleotides are TGTGCCAGCACCGCAGACAGACGCGACTATGGCTACACCTTC.